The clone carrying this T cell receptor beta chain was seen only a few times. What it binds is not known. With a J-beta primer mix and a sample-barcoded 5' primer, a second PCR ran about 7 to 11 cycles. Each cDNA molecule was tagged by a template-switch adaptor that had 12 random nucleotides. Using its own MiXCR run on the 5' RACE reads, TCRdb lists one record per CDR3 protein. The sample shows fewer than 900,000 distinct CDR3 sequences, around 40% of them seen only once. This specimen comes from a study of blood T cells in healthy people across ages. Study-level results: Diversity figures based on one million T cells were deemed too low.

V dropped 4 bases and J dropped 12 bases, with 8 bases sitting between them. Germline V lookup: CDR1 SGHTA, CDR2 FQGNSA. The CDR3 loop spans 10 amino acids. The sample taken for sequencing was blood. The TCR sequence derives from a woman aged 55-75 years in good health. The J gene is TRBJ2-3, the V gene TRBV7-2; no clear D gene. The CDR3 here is CASSSLLQYF. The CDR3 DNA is TGTGCCAGCAGCTCCCTTCTACAGTATTTT.